Listed below are T cell receptor beta chains from one sample, sequenced in a study of shared clonotypes between healthy human individuals. TCRdb's table, derived via immunoSEQ multiplex PCR, lists solely in-frame clones and lacks some. The sample has 2 million to 2.5 million clones; just under 95% are singletons. The sequenced sample was naive CD4+ T cells from PBMCs. The receptors derive from a man in his late teens or twenties in good health. Some clones in this sample may be carry-over from other donors' samples. Each CDR3 is given with its conserved first and last residue. D genes are given only for firm matches. Where a row states a size, it is once, few, many or the class of an expanded clone; other rows omit it.

DNA: TGTGCCAGCAGTTTTCGGGGGATGTATGGCTACACCTTC; CDR3: CASSFRGMYGYTF; size: .; V: TRBV27; J: TRBJ1-2; D: .
DNA: TGTGCCAGCAGCCAAAACGCAGGGCCCCTCACAGATACGCAGTATTTT; CDR3: CASSQNAGPLTDTQYF; size: .; V: TRBV4-2; J: TRBJ2-3; D: .
DNA: TGTGCCAGCAGGGGCGACGGAATCAATCAGCCCCAGCATTTT; CDR3: CASRGDGINQPQHF; size: few; V: TRBV2; J: TRBJ1-5; D: .
DNA: TGTGCCAGCAGTCCAACCTCCGGGACGTTCTATGGCTACACCTTC; CDR3: CASSPTSGTFYGYTF; size: once; V: TRBV7-2; J: TRBJ1-2; D: .
DNA: TGTGCCAGCAGCGCATCGGGGACCTATGGCTACACCTTC; CDR3: CASSASGTYGYTF; size: .; V: TRBV9; J: TRBJ1-2; D: .
DNA: TGTGCCTGGAGTTTGCAGGGGGCATGGCAGCCCCAGCATTTT; CDR3: CAWSLQGAWQPQHF; size: once; V: TRBV30; J: TRBJ1-5; D: TRBD1
DNA: TGTGCCAGCAGCCCCCTGTTGTTAGATACGCAGTATTTT; CDR3: CASSPLLLDTQYF; size: .; V: TRBV6-6; J: TRBJ2-3; D: .
DNA: TGTGCCAGCTCACCTACCGGGACAGGGGGAGAGACCCAGTACTTC; CDR3: CASSPTGTGGETQYF; size: .; V: TRBV18; J: TRBJ2-5; D: TRBD1
DNA: TGTGCCAGCAGCGGACAGGGACCTAGCACAGATACGCAGTATTTT; CDR3: CASSGQGPSTDTQYF; size: .; V: TRBV6-1; J: TRBJ2-3; D: TRBD1
DNA: TGTGCCAGCTCGCCGCCCAGTCGAGGGGATGGCTACACCTTC; CDR3: CASSPPSRGDGYTF; size: .; V: TRBV18; J: TRBJ1-2; D: .
DNA: TGTGCCAGCAGTCAGAAAGCAGTTTGGAATGAGCAGTTCTTC; CDR3: CASSQKAVWNEQFF; size: .; V: TRBV28; J: TRBJ2-1; D: .
DNA: TGTGCCAGCAGTGCCCAGGCGATCTATGGCTACACCTTC; CDR3: CASSAQAIYGYTF; size: .; V: TRBV2; J: TRBJ1-2; D: .
DNA: TGCGCCAGCAGCCAAGACCAGCGGTACAACACAGATACGCAGTATTTT; CDR3: CASSQDQRYNTDTQYF; size: .; V: TRBV4-1; J: TRBJ2-3; D: .
DNA: TGTGCCAGCAGCCGTTCTCCTGATGCGCAGTATTTT; CDR3: CASSRSPDAQYF; size: .; V: TRBV28; J: TRBJ2-3; D: .
DNA: TGCGCCAGCAGCCTACCGCAGGGGAACGAAGGCGAGCAGTACTTC; CDR3: CASSLPQGNEGEQYF; size: .; V: TRBV5-1; J: TRBJ2-7; D: .
DNA: TGTGCCAGCAGCCCGACTAGCGGGATGCACACCGGGGAGCTGTTTTTT; CDR3: CASSPTSGMHTGELFF; size: .; V: TRBV5-8; J: TRBJ2-2; D: TRBD2
DNA: TGCGCCAGCATCGGCTCTGGGGCCAACGTCCTGACTTTC; CDR3: CASIGSGANVLTF; size: .; V: TRBV5-1; J: TRBJ2-6; D: .
DNA: TGTGCCAGCAGCGATTCCCCCCAGGTTGGCGGGGAGCTGTTTTTT; CDR3: CASSDSPQVGGELFF; size: .; V: TRBV11-3; J: TRBJ2-2; D: .
DNA: TGTGCCAGCAGTTTATGGGCTAGCCCCCTCGAGCAGTACTTC; CDR3: CASSLWASPLEQYF; size: .; V: TRBV27; J: TRBJ2-7; D: .
DNA: TGTGCCAGCAGCTTACTCGGACAGAGCTACGAGCAGTACTTC; CDR3: CASSLLGQSYEQYF; size: .; V: TRBV5-8; J: TRBJ2-7; D: .